The rows below give T cell receptor beta chains drawn from one sample of a study of blood T cell repertoires in COVID-19. The table came from immunoSEQ multiplex PCR; TCRdb's copy has only in-frame clones and leaves some out. The repertoire holds over 60,000 clones, with roughly 86% as singletons. Source material: peripheral blood. The receptors originated from a man between 65 and 79 years old with acute or convalescent COVID-19. Both conserved end residues are part of each CDR3. The order of the fields is D gene, clone size, V gene, CDR3 length, J gene, CDR3 DNA, CDR3 protein. A D gene is named only where the DNA matches it firmly. Size is stated for part of the rows, as once, few or many counts, or as a class when the clone is expanded.

>.|.|TRBV15|18|TRBJ1-1
TGTGCCACCAGCAGAGATCTTGCGCCTCAGGGACAGAACACTGAAGCTTTCTTT
CATSRDLAPQGQNTEAFF
>.|.|TRBV6-6|11|TRBJ2-5
TGTGCCAGCAGCAGGCTAGAGACCCAGTACTTC
CASSRLETQYF
>.|.|TRBV5-1|15|TRBJ2-7
TGCGCCAGCACGCCCGGGGGTAGCGCGTCCTACGAGCAGTACTTC
CASTPGGSASYEQYF
>.|.|TRBV5-1|15|TRBJ2-1
TGCGCCAGCAGCGCTTTAGCGGACCTATACAATGAGCAGTTCTTC
CASSALADLYNEQFF
>TRBD1|.|TRBV24-1|13|TRBJ2-2
TGTGCCACTAGACAGGGGGCGTCCGGGGAGCTGTTTTTT
CATRQGASGELFF
>TRBD2|.|TRBV19|15|TRBJ2-2
TGTGCCAGTAGTATCAGCGGGGGGGCCGGCGGGGAGCTGTTTTTT
CASSISGGAGGELFF
>TRBD2|.|TRBV3-1/TRBV3-2|14|TRBJ2-5
TGTGCCAGCAGCCACATTACTAGCGGGGGGGGGAAGTACTTC
CASSHITSGGGKYF
>.|.|TRBV10-3|12|TRBJ1-2
TGTGCCATCAGTGACCAGGGTTATGGCTACACCTTC
CAISDQGYGYTF
>.|.|TRBV28|12|TRBJ2-3
TGTGCCAGCAGACCCGCCCGGGGGTCGCAGTATTTT
CASRPARGSQYF
>.|.|TRBV4-1|17|TRBJ2-2
TGCGCCAGCAGCCAAGATGCATACAGCTTTAACACCGGGGAGCTGTTTTTT
CASSQDAYSFNTGELFF
>.|.|TRBV25-1|13|TRBJ2-7
TGTGCCAGCAGTATAACCAGGGTAGGCGAGCAGTACTTC
CASSITRVGEQYF
>.|.|TRBV24-1|15|TRBJ2-7
TGTGCCACCAGTGATTTAGCAGAAGCGTCCTACGAGCAGTACTTC
CATSDLAEASYEQYF
>.|.|TRBV30|14|TRBJ2-7
TGTGCCTGGGAGTTCCAGACGGGTTTTAGTCTGCAGTACTTC
CAWEFQTGFSLQYF
>.|.|TRBV19|14|TRBJ1-5
TGTGCCAGTACCCCTACCGGGTTCAATCAGCCCCAGCATTTT
CASTPTGFNQPQHF
>.|.|TRBV10-3|11|TRBJ1-2
TGTGCCATCAGTGCAGGGGACGGCTACACCTTC
CAISAGDGYTF
>.|.|TRBV15|13|TRBJ1-2
TGTGCCACGAGTAATCGGCAGGACTATGGCTACACCTTC
CATSNRQDYGYTF
>TRBD2|.|TRBV28|17|TRBJ2-7
TGTGCCAGCAGTTTATGGTCCTTAGCGGGAGGGCCTGGAGAGCAGTACTTC
CASSLWSLAGGPGEQYF
>TRBD1|.|TRBV6-6|15|TRBJ1-5
TGTGCCAGCAGTTACACAGGGGTAGAGGCGCAGCCCCAGCATTTT
CASSYTGVEAQPQHF
>TRBD1|.|TRBV9|15|TRBJ1-3
TGTGCCAGCAGCGTGGAGGGGGCGGCTGGAAACACCATATATTTT
CASSVEGAAGNTIYF
>.|few|TRBV5-1|13|TRBJ1-2
TGCGCCAGCAGCCCTGGCGGGGGCTATGGCTACACCTTC
CASSPGGGYGYTF
>.|.|TRBV27|16|TRBJ2-5
TGTGCCACCCAAAGGGGAACAATTCTAAATAGAGAGACCCAGTACTTC
CATQRGTILNRETQYF
>.|few|TRBV2|13|TRBJ2-5
TGTGCCAGCAGTGAAGGGGAGAGGGAGACCCAGTACTTC
CASSEGERETQYF
>.|once|TRBV5-6|16|TRBJ2-4
TGTGCCAGCAGCTTCAGCGAGATACTAGCCAAAAACATTCAGTACTTC
CASSFSEILAKNIQYF
>.|.|TRBV9|13|TRBJ1-5
TGTGCCAGCAGGCAGGAGGGAAATCAGCCCCAGCATTTT
CASRQEGNQPQHF
>.|few|TRBV6-4|14|TRBJ1-5
TGTGCCAGCAGTGAGCAGTCCTTCAATCAGCCCCAGCATTTT
CASSEQSFNQPQHF
>.|.|TRBV2|14|TRBJ2-3
TGTGCCAGCAGTGAAGTGGGGGCCTTAGATACGCAGTATTTT
CASSEVGALDTQYF
>.|.|TRBV19|13|TRBJ2-7
TGTGCCAGTAGTATAGGATTCAGTTACGAGCAGTACTTC
CASSIGFSYEQYF
>TRBD1|.|TRBV9|15|TRBJ1-1
TGTGCCAGCAGCGTAGGACAGGGGGATGACACTGAAGCTTTCTTT
CASSVGQGDDTEAFF
>TRBD2|.|TRBV3-1/TRBV3-2|14|TRBJ2-3
TGTGCCAGCAGCCTTAGAAAAGCGGGGGGTACGCAGTATTTT
CASSLRKAGGTQYF
>.|.|TRBV11-3|13|TRBJ2-7
TGTGCCAGCAGTCAAACAGGGAACTACGAGCAGTACTTC
CASSQTGNYEQYF
>.|.|TRBV7-9|16|TRBJ1-1
TGTGCCAGCAGCCCTCCGGGACTGATTATGAACACTGAAGCTTTCTTT
CASSPPGLIMNTEAFF
>.|few|TRBV27|15|TRBJ2-2
TGTGCCAGCACCCGACAAGGAGGGGTAACCGGGGAGCTGTTTTTT
CASTRQGGVTGELFF
>.|.|TRBV6-5|12|TRBJ2-3
TGTGCCAGCAGTTCCTCCATCGGTACGCAGTATTTT
CASSSSIGTQYF
>TRBD2|.|TRBV7-2|16|TRBJ2-1
TGTGCCAGCAGCGGAAAGGGTAGCGGGAGAGGCAATGAGCAGTTCTTC
CASSGKGSGRGNEQFF
>.|.|TRBV7-9|15|TRBJ2-5
TGTGCCAGCAGCTTAGTATCCGGTGTTAGAGAGACCCAGTACTTC
CASSLVSGVRETQYF
>TRBD2|.|TRBV10-1|17|TRBJ2-3
TGCGCCAGCAGTGTCCCATTTAGCGGGGGGAACACAGATACGCAGTATTTT
CASSVPFSGGNTDTQYF
>TRBD1|.|TRBV2|13|TRBJ2-7
TGTGCCATCGGGACAGTTGTTCCCTACGAGCAGTACTTC
CAIGTVVPYEQYF
>.|.|TRBV30|15|TRBJ2-3
TGTGCCTGGAGTGCAGGGCGTCCGAGCACAGATACGCAGTATTTT
CAWSAGRPSTDTQYF
>.|few|TRBV2|15|TRBJ1-4
TGTGCCAGCAGTGAGGTTCGGGCAGGGCCCGAAAAACTGTTTTTT
CASSEVRAGPEKLFF
>TRBD2|.|TRBV9|17|TRBJ2-5
TGTGCCAGCAGCGACGGAGAGACTAGCGGGAGGGGAGAGACCCAGTACTTC
CASSDGETSGRGETQYF
>TRBD1|.|TRBV5-1|14|TRBJ1-1
TGCGCCAGCAGCTCGGGACAGGGACCCACTGAAGCTTTCTTT
CASSSGQGPTEAFF
>TRBD1|.|TRBV2|15|TRBJ2-5
TGTGCCAGCAGTGGGGACAGGGGGTACCAAGAGACCCAGTACTTC
CASSGDRGYQETQYF